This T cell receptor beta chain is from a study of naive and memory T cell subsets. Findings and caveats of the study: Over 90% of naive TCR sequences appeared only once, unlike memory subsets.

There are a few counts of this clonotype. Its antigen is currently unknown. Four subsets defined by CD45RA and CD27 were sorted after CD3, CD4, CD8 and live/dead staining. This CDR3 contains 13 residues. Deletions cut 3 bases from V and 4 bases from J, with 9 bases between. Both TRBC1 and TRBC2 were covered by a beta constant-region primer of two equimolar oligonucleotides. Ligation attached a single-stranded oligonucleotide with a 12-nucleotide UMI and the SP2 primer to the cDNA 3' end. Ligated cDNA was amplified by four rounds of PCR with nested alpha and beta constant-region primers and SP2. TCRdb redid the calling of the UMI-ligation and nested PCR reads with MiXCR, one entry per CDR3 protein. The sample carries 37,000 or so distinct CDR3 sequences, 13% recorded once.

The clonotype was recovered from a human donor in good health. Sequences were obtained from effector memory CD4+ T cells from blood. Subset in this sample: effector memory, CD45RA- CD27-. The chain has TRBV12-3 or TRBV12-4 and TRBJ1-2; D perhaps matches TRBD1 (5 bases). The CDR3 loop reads CASSFRGAYGYTF. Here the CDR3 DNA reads TGTGCCAGCAGTTTCCGAGGGGCCTATGGCTACACCTTC.